This T cell receptor (beta chain) was obtained from a study of blood T cell repertoires in COVID-19 (TCRdb year 2020). Turning to the overall study: The collaborator samples originated in the United States, Italy and Spain and spanned the acute and convalescent phases of COVID-19. Samples were obtained from the ongoing ImmuneRACE study (first 160 participants) and from about 1,300 subjects provided by 6 global collaborators. The repertoires were made available in a free public database intended to serve as a resource for research on the immune response to SARS-CoV-2. The material from the prospective study consisted of cDNA or gDNA derived from T cells, B-cell-depleted T cells, or PBMCs. Where available, HLA class I and class II types were taken from metadata supplied by the sample provider and were not determined by assay-based typing. Deeply sampled blood TCRbeta repertoires from subjects exposed to, actively infected with, or recovered from COVID-19 were included in the dataset. Sample metadata almost always included a de-identified subject ID, COVID-19 status, age in years and sex. The paper as a whole reports these results and caveats: The amount of clinical and demographic metadata varied by source and participant and was provided uncurated.

TCRbeta CDR3 regions were amplified from genomic DNA by means of the immunoSEQ Assay, a bias-controlled multiplex PCR. For the original study's pipeline: Within the assay, amplification of reference gene primers was used to estimate how many nucleated cells each sample contained. To quantify the absolute abundance of each unique TCRbeta CDR3 rearrangement, sequence reads were collapsed and filtered. For each sample, productive Simpson clonality was calculated as the square root of Simpson's diversity index over productive rearrangements. The table comes from immuneACCESS by way of TCRdb, which keeps in-frame sequences with V and J called. Part of the clones is missing from these tables; in studies checked, under half for an unresolved V gene and the rest for unknown reasons. The D gene and trimming were derived from the DNA, and the V and J assignments and clone size from that table. Here the sample has some 100,000 clones; about 90% occur a single time. The ten largest clonotypes hold about 6.9% of the sample.

CDR1 and CDR2 are read off the germline V gene as WSHSY and SAAADI. V sheds 7 bases and J sheds 0 bases, leaving 10 bases between their ends. CDR3 length: 13 amino acids, cysteine to phenylalanine. Only the CDR3 DNA stays, 39 bases, in frame from base 1. The collaborating institutions used their own protocols to collect whole blood in K2EDTA tubes. For TCRbeta analysis, collaborators shipped samples in one of three forms: frozen whole blood, isolated PBMCs, or DNA extracted from either of those sample types. Remarks on this clone: This clone's antigen is unknown. Base qualities are not at hand, and no much larger clone is one base apart.

This clonotype was obtained from a man in his thirties or forties in a cohort sampled during active COVID-19. The V gene is TRBV10-2 and the J gene is TRBJ2-7; no D gene call is confident. Sequences were obtained from peripheral blood. The nucleotide sequence is given as TGCGCCAGCATTCTCGTCCCCTCCTACGAGCAGTACTTC. Translated, this is CASILVPSYEQYF.